The T cell receptor beta chain described here comes from a study of blood T cell repertoires in COVID-19. At the level of the study: Acute-phase and convalescent COVID-19 samples originated in the United States, Italy and Spain. PBMCs, B-cell-depleted T cells, or T cells were the source of the cDNA or gDNA that made up the material.

Original analysis: Amplified reference gene primers provided the basis for estimating nucleated cell counts. Data came from immunoSEQ multiplex PCR; TCRdb stores just in-frame clones and leaves some out. V, J and clone size reflect that table, while D and trimming were determined from the DNA. The table has over 90,000 clones, around four fifths seen once. Germline V gene lookup returns CDR1 SGDLS and CDR2 YYNGEE. The CDR3 is made up of 14 amino acids. The germline V and J ends were trimmed by 0 bases and 8 bases, with 14 bases remaining between them. Material: peripheral blood. The rearrangement uses TRBV9 and TRBJ1-2, with D tentatively TRBD1 (6 bases). The source is a man in his 60s with active or convalescent COVID-19. The CDR3 nucleotides read TGTGCCAGCAGCGTAGACTCGGGGGGCTGGGGCTACACCTTC. As protein: CASSVDSGGWGYTF.